A selection of T cell receptor beta chains follows, all from one sample in a study of T cell responses to AZD1222 COVID-19 vaccine. Produced via immunoSEQ multiplex PCR; TCRdb's table is partial and in-frame only. The sample includes about 120,000 clones, about nine tenths of them seen just once. The input for sequencing was peripheral blood, taken on day 0 of AZD1222 vaccination. The receptors come from an adult in good health. CDR3s leave out the opening cysteine and the closing phenylalanine or tryptophan. Some rows have no size entry. The others give once, few or many, or a class for an expanded clone.

>NA|TRBV18
ASSLREGQETQY
>NA|TRBV11-3
ASSLPREGRSTDTQY
>NA|TRBV7-2
ASSTNPGQGAGGYT
>NA|TRBV28
ASSSVGSNEQF
>NA|TRBV28
ASILDSMNTEAF
>once|TRBV7-2
ASSSHQASPEAF
>NA|TRBV25-1
ASSVGGNTGELF
>NA|TRBV29-1
SVVDRVGQPQH
>NA|TRBV18
ASSPLPGGSSTGELF
>NA|TRBV18
ASSPAKASNQPQH